This T cell receptor beta chain is drawn from a study of graft-versus-host responses after intestinal transplantation. Profiled with immunoSEQ multiplex PCR; TCRdb holds only in-frame clones, not every one. Seen here are roughly 90,000 clones, 88% observed once, and the top ten hold approximately 0.3%. As regards this clone: What it recognizes is unknown. Relative to the germline gene, one junction end is altered; a read error may explain this.

The CDR3 contains 13 residues. Germline assignment: CDR1 MNHEY and CDR2 SMNVEV (reference sequence). Sequences were derived from unstimulated CD4+ T cells sorted from spleen or lymph node cells, sampled before transplant. The TCR originated in a human donor who was the organ donor for an intestinal transplant. J is TRBJ1-2 and V is TRBV27; TRBD1 might be the D (6 bases). The CDR3 DNA reads TGTGCCAGCAGTCGGACAGCCCTTTATGGCCACACCTTC. This sequence encodes CASSRTALYGHTF.